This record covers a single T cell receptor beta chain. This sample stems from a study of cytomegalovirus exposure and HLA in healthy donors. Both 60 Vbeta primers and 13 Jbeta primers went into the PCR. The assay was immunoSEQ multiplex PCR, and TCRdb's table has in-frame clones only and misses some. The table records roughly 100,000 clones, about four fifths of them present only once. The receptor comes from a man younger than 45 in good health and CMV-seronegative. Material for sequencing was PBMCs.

The CDR3 DNA reads TGCGCCAGCAGCCAAGAAGCAAAAACTTATGGCTACACCTTC. Amino acid sequence: CASSQEAKTYGYTF. The gene calls are TRBV4-3 and TRBJ1-2; D gene uncertain. CDR3 length: 14 amino acids. Germline V gene lookup returns CDR1 LGHNA and CDR2 YSLEER. Trimming removed 0 bases from V and 5 bases from J, with 10 bases in between.